A single sample is the source of the 11 T cell receptor beta chains below, sequenced in a study of shared clonotypes between healthy human individuals. Terminally differentiated effector memory CD45RA+ cells were left out of the naive CD8 fraction, which was CD45RO-negative and positively selected for CCR7. Assay: immunoSEQ multiplex PCR; the TCRdb copy retains only in-frame clones and omits some. The sample carries about 2 million clones, about 95% recorded once. Sequenced: naive CD8+ T cells sorted from blood. Every receptor here comes from a man aged 18 to 29 in good health.

The chain is built from TRBV28 and TRBJ1-2; the match to TRBD1 covers 8 bases. Per germline, CDR1 MDHEN and CDR2 SYDVKM. The CDR3 spans 14 residues. The ends lost 6 bases at V and 0 bases at J; junction bases unmatched: 3. This chain's CDR3 is CASRIQGANYGYTF. The CDR3 DNA follows: TGTGCCAGCAGGATACAGGGGGCTAACTATGGCTACACCTTC.

The V and J genes are TRBV5-6 and TRBJ1-4, with no clear D. Germline assignment: CDR1 SGHDT and CDR2 YYEEEE. The V gene lost 6 bases and the J gene lost 3 bases, with 24 bases spanning the gap. CDR3 length equals 18 residues. CDR3 bases: TGTGCCAGCAACTTCGCTACAGAGAGCGGATCGGCTAATGAAAAACTGTTTTTT. Protein: CASNFATESGSANEKLFF.

The V and J genes are TRBV27 and TRBJ1-1; D is uncertain. CDR3 size: 15 residues. Trimming took off 6 bases at V and 4 bases at J, with 18 bases between the two ends. Germline V gives CDR1 MNHEY, CDR2 SMNVEV (reference sequence). CDR3 in amino acids: CASSPVAGGITEAFF. As DNA, the CDR3 is TGTGCCAGCAGCCCTGTAGCAGGTGGTATCACTGAAGCTTTCTTT.

This clone was picked up one time. The chain carries TRBV4-1 and TRBJ2-3; the D gene could be TRBD1 or TRBD2 (5 bases each). The germline CDR1 and CDR2 sequences are MGHRA and YSYEKL. The CDR3 is 15 amino acids. V lost 0 bases, J lost 1 base, and 8 bases lay in between. Here the CDR3 DNA reads TGCGCCAGCAGCCAAGATGGGGACCGCACAGATACGCAGTATTTT. Translating it yields CASSQDGDRTDTQYF.

The chain recombines TRBV6-1 with TRBJ2-7, with D possibly TRBD2 on 8 matching bases. V was pared by 4 bases and J by 2 bases, with 21 bases between. The V gene's germline CDR1 is MNHNS and CDR2 SASEGT. This CDR3 spans 17 amino acids. CDR3: CASSGGGGGLGPYEQYF. The CDR3 DNA is TGTGCCAGCAGTGGAGGGGGCGGGGGGCTCGGCCCCTACGAGCAGTACTTC.

The chain uses TRBV30 and TRBJ2-7; unclear D gene. Between the trimmed V and J ends, which lost 2 bases and 4 bases, there was a span of 15 bases. This CDR3 contains 14 residues. Germline values: CDR1 GTSNPN, CDR2 SVGIG (reference sequence). The DNA for the CDR3 is TGTGCCTGGAGTTCCCCCCCGAGATTTTACGAGCAGTACTTC. Residues: CAWSSPPRFYEQYF.

CDR3 nucleotide sequence: TGTGCCAGCAGCCAAAGGACTAGCGGGGGGGCCTCCTACAATGAGCAGTTCTTC. Its protein is CASSQRTSGGASYNEQFF. This rearrangement joins TRBV4-2 to TRBJ2-1; 15 bases agree with TRBD2. The CDR3 has 18 residues. CDR1 and CDR2 from the germline V gene are LGHNA and YNFKEQ. V lost 2 bases, J lost 0 bases, and 2 bases stayed unmatched.

This sequence joins TRBV12-5 and TRBJ1-5; TRBD1 matches at 8 bases. Germline V lookup: CDR1 LGHNT, CDR2 FRNRAP. The CDR3 is 15 amino acids. The trim removed 5 bases at V and 3 bases at J, leaving 6 bases unmatched. The CDR3 sequence: CASGPPGGLNQPQHF. The CDR3 coding sequence is TGTGCTAGTGGTCCCCCAGGGGGCCTCAATCAGCCCCAGCATTTT.

This sequence joins TRBV7-9 and TRBJ2-1; 11 bases are shared with TRBD2. The CDR3 consists of 16 residues. Germline CDR1 is SEHNR and CDR2 is FQNEAQ (reference sequence). V dropped 4 bases and J dropped 5; count of bases not matched to a gene: 7. CDR3 DNA: TGTGCCAGCAGCTCGAGCAGACTAGCGGGAAACAATGAGCAGTTCTTC. Protein product: CASSSSRLAGNNEQFF.

To note about this clone: Other DNA sequences in this sample translate to the same CDR3. This chain connects TRBV11-2 to TRBJ2-7, with TRBD1 matching over 8 bases. This CDR3 comprises 14 residues. Germline trimming cut 3 bases from V and 4 bases from J; bases unmatched to any gene: 5. CDR1 is SGHAT and CDR2 is FQNNGV in the germline V gene. The CDR3 is CASSFGTGFYEQYF. The CDR3 coding sequence is TGTGCCAGCAGCTTTGGGACAGGTTTTTACGAGCAGTACTTC.

This sequence joins TRBV4-1 and TRBJ2-3; D is perhaps TRBD2 (7 bases). CDR3 size: 14 residues. CDR1 is MGHRA and CDR2 is YSYEKL in the germline V gene. The V end was cut by 6 bases, the J end by 5 bases, with 15 bases between. The CDR3 region has the DNA TGCGCCAGCAGGAGGGGGGGGGAACTAGATACGCAGTATTTT. Protein product: CASRRGGELDTQYF.